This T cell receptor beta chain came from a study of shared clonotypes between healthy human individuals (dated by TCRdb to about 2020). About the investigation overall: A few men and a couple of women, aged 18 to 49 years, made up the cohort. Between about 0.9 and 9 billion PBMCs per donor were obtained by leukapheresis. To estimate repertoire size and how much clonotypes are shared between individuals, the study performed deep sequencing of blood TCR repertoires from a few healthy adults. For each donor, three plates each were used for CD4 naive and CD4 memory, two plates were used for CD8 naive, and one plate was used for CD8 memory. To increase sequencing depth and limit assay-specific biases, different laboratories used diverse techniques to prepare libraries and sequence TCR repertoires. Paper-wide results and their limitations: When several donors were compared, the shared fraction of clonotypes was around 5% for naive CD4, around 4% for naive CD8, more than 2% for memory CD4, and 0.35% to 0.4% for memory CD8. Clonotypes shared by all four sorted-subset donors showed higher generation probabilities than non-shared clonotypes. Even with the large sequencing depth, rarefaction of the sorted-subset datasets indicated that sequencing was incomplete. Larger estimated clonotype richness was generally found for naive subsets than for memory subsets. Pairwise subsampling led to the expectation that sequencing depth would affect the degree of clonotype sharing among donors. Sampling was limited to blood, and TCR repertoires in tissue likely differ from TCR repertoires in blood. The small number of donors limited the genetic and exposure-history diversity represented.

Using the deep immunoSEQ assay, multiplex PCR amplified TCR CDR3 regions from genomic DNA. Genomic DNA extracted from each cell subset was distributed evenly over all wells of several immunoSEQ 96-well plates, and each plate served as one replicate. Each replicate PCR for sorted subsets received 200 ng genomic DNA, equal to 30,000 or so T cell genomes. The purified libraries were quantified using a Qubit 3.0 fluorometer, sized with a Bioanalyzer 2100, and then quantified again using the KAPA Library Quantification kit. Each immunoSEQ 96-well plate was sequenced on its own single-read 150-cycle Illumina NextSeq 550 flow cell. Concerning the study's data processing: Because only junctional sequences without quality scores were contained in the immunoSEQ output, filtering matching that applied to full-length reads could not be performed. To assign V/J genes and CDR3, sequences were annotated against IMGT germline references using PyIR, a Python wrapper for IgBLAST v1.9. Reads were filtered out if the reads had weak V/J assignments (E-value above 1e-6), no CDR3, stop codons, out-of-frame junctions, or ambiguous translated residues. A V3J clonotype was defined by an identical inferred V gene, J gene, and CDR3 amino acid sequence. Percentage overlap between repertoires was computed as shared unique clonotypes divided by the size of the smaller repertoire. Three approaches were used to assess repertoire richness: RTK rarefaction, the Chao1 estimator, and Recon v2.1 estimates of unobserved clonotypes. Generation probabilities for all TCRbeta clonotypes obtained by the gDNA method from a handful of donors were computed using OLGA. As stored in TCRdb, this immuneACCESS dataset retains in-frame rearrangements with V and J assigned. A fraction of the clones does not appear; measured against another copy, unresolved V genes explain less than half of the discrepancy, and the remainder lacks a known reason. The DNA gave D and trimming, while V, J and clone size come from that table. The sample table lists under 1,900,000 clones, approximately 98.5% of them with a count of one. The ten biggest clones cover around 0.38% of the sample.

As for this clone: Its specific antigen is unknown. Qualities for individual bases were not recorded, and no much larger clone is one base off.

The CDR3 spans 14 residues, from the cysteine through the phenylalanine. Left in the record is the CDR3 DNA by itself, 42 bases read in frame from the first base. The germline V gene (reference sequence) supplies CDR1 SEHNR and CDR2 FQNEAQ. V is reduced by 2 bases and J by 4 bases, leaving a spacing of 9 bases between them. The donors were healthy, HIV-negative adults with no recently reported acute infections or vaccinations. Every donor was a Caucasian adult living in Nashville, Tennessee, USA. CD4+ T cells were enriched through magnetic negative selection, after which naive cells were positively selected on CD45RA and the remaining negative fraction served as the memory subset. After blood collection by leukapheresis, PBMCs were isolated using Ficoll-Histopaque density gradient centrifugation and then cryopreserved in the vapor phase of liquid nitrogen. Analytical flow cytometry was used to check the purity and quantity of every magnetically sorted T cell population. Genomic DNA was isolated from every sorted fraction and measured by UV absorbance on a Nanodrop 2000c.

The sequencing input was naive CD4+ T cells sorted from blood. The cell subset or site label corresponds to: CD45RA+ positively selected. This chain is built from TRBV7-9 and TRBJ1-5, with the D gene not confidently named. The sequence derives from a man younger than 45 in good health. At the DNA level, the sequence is TGTGCCAGCAGCTTAATTTCGGAAAATCAGCCCCAGCATTTT. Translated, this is CASSLISENQPQHF.